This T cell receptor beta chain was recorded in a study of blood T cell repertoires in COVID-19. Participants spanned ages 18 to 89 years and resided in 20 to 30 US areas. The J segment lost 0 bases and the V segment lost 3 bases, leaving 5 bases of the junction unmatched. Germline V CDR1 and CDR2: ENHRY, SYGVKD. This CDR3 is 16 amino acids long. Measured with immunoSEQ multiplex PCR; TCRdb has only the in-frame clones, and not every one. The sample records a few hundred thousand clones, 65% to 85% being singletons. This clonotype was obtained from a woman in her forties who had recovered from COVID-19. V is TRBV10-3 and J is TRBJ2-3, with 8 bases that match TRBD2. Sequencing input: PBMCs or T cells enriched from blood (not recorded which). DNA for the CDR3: TGTGCCATCAGTGATCGAGCGGGGGCTAGCACAGATACGCAGTATTTT. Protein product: CAISDRAGASTDTQYF.